This is a list of T cell receptor beta chains from one sample in a study of T cells in Graves' hyperthyroidism and ophthalmopathy. TCRdb re-derived calls from the multiplex PCR reads in MiXCR, one entry per CDR3 protein. Altogether 350,000 to 400,000 distinct CDR3 sequences are present, around 20% being singletons, with the ten largest covering 35% to 50%. The material sequenced was blood. All receptors derive from a man younger than 30 with Graves' ophthalmopathy. The CDR3 runs from the conserved cysteine through the conserved F or W. Fields, in order: clone size, J gene, D gene, V gene, CDR3 protein, CDR3 DNA. D genes are given only for firm matches. Size values are once, few and many counts, or a class for expanded clones, and some rows have none.

>many|TRBJ2-1|NA|TRBV7-6
CASSLLETNEQFF
TGTGCCAGCAGCTTGTTGGAAACCAATGAGCAGTTCTTC
>many|TRBJ2-5|TRBD1|TRBV5-1
CASSLNPTGVETQYF
TGCGCCAGCAGCCTGAACCCGACAGGGGTTGAGACCCAGTACTTC
>many|TRBJ2-7|TRBD2|TRBV7-9
CASSSSSGGPYEQYF
TGTGCCAGCAGCTCAAGTAGCGGGGGGCCCTACGAGCAGTACTTC
>few|TRBJ1-3|NA|TRBV13
CASSLGGGAFSGNTIYF
TGTGCCAGCAGCTTAGGGGGAGGGGCCTTCTCTGGAAACACCATATATTTT
>many|TRBJ2-5|NA|TRBV20-1
CSAREPRGPQETQYF
TGCAGTGCTAGAGAACCTCGGGGGCCACAAGAGACCCAGTACTTC
>few|TRBJ2-2|NA|TRBV27
CASSLAFGLSGEIGELFF
TGTGCCAGCAGTTTAGCTTTTGGTCTGTCAGGGGAGATCGGGGAGCTGTTTTTT
>NA|TRBJ1-3|NA|TRBV7-6
CASSTTGENTIYF
TGTGCCAGCAGCACGACAGGAGAAAACACCATATATTTT
>few|TRBJ2-3|TRBD1|TRBV24-1
CATSGTGRGTQYF
TGTGCCACCAGTGGGACAGGCCGGGGCACGCAGTATTTT
>NA|TRBJ2-7|NA|TRBV10-2
CASSEPKDEQYF
TGCGCCAGCAGTGAGCCCAAGGACGAGCAGTACTTC
>few|TRBJ2-3|NA|TRBV6-1
CASRGDDRRQYF
TGTGCCAGCCGGGGCGACGATCGACGGCAGTATTTT
>NA|TRBJ2-5|TRBD1|TRBV7-9
CASSPPGDRGRMETQYF
TGTGCCAGCAGCCCCCCCGGCGACAGGGGGCGCATGGAGACCCAGTACTTC
>NA|TRBJ2-1|TRBD1|TRBV6-1
CASSRDRGWENEQFF
TGTGCCAGCAGTCGCGACAGGGGGTGGGAAAATGAGCAGTTCTTC
>NA|TRBJ1-5|NA|TRBV20-1
CSARDPPGIGQPQHF
TGCAGTGCTAGAGACCCCCCAGGGATCGGTCAGCCCCAGCATTTT
>many|TRBJ1-2|TRBD1|TRBV18
CASSPDRVYGYTF
TGTGCCAGCTCACCCGACAGGGTCTATGGCTACACCTTC
>many|TRBJ2-3|NA|TRBV5-1
CASSLRTHTDTQYF
TGCGCCAGCAGCCTCCGGACACACACAGATACGCAGTATTTT
>NA|TRBJ2-3|NA|TRBV29-1
CSTRLVLTDTQYF
TGCAGCACTCGACTAGTGCTCACAGATACGCAGTATTTT
>few|TRBJ2-7|TRBD2|TRBV19
CASSSGGASYEQYF
TGTGCCAGTAGTAGCGGGGGGGCCTCCTACGAGCAGTACTTC
>many|TRBJ2-3|TRBD1|TRBV7-9
CASSQQTGMRDTQYF
TGTGCCAGCAGCCAGCAGACAGGGATGCGAGATACGCAGTATTTT
>many|TRBJ1-4|NA|TRBV20-1
CSAIYTGISNEKLFF
TGCAGTGCTATTTACACGGGTATTAGTAATGAAAAACTGTTTTTT
>many|TRBJ2-1|NA|TRBV3-1
CASSPLSVAPYNEQFF
TGTGCCAGCAGCCCCCTAAGCGTGGCTCCCTACAATGAGCAGTTCTTC
>NA|TRBJ2-3|TRBD2|TRBV5-1
CVSGGFTSTDTQYF
TGCGTCAGCGGGGGTTTTACTAGCACAGATACGCAGTATTTT
>many|TRBJ1-2|NA|TRBV5-1
CASRPGTTGYTF
TGCGCCAGCAGACCCGGGACAACCGGCTACACCTTC
>NA|TRBJ2-7|TRBD2|TRBV5-8
CASSKRGVYEQYF
TGTGCCAGCTCAAAGCGGGGGGTCTACGAGCAGTACTTC
>many|TRBJ1-5|NA|TRBV6-6
CASSYGDGPQHF
TGTGCCAGCAGTTACGGTGACGGGCCCCAGCATTTT
>many|TRBJ2-3|NA|TRBV12-3/TRBV12-4
CASSKTVSPGTQYF
TGTGCCAGCAGTAAAACCGTCTCCCCTGGGACGCAGTATTTT
>few|TRBJ2-7|TRBD1|TRBV18
CASSAYRDRESYEQYF
TGTGCCAGCTCAGCGTACCGGGACAGGGAATCCTACGAGCAGTACTTC
>many|TRBJ1-5|NA|TRBV12-3/TRBV12-4
CASSFGQGQPQHF
TGTGCCAGCAGTTTTGGGCAGGGGCAGCCCCAGCATTTT